Below are 32 T cell receptor beta chains sequenced from a single sample in a study of T cells in Graves' hyperthyroidism and ophthalmopathy. The source material, RNA transcripts, was used to amplify TCR beta CDR3 regions. The TCR CDR3 was amplified in a first-round RT-PCR using the HTBI primer set. MiXCR, applied by TCRdb to the multiplex PCR reads, yields one record per CDR3 protein. Of hundreds of thousands of distinct CDR3 sequences listed, around 20% were seen once; the top ten hold 34%. Sequencing was performed on blood. The source of these receptors is a man aged 25-45 years with Graves' ophthalmopathy.

The rearrangement links TRBV7-9 to TRBJ2-7; tentative D call: TRBD2 (7 bases). V lost 6 bases and J lost 2, with 17 bases in between. CDR1 is SEHNR, CDR2 FQNEAQ, per germline (reference sequence). CDR3 length equals 15 residues. CDR3 sequence reads: CASRGASGKPYEQYF. The CDR3 region has the DNA TGTGCCAGCAGGGGGGCTAGCGGCAAACCCTACGAGCAGTACTTC.

This clonotype has a count of ten or more. The V and J genes are TRBV20-1 and TRBJ2-5, with a possible D match to TRBD1 (6 bases). In germline, CDR1 is DFQATT, CDR2 SNEGSKA (reference sequence). Trimming took 6 bases from V and 4 from J, leaving 12 bases between them. This CDR3 is 12 amino acids long. The CDR3 coding sequence is TGCAGTGCCACGACAGGTCTAGAGACCCAGTACTTC. Translated: CSATTGLETQYF.

This sequence joins TRBV6-1 and TRBJ2-1, with 11 nucleotides matching TRBD2. Unmatched junction bases numbered 10, after V lost 10 bases and J lost 8 bases. Germline assignment: CDR1 MNHNS and CDR2 SASEGT. The CDR3 spans 14 residues. The CDR3 is CAIRIAGGPYEQFF. CDR3 bases: TGTGCCATAAGAATAGCGGGAGGGCCCTATGAGCAGTTCTTC.

In its sample, this clonotype was seen a few times. This chain uses TRBV11-2 with TRBJ2-1; 10 bases fit TRBD2. The CDR3 runs 16 residues. CDR1 and CDR2 from the germline V gene are SGHAT and FQNNGV. Germline trimming cut 2 bases from V and 3 bases from J; bases unmatched to any gene: 4. In DNA, the CDR3 is TGTGCCAGCAGCTTATTCCAGCGGGAGGGCTACAATGAGCAGTTCTTC. This sequence encodes CASSLFQREGYNEQFF.

DNA of the CDR3: TGTGCCAGCAGCTTGGAAGTCGCTAGCGGGCCACGTTGGGAGACCCAGTACTTC. Encoded protein: CASSLEVASGPRWETQYF. The chain has TRBV5-6 and TRBJ2-5; TRBD2 matches at 8 bases. V lost 0 bases and J lost 5; bases outside the gene matches: 15. Per germline, CDR1 SGHDT and CDR2 YYEEEE. This CDR3 has 18 amino acids.

This clonotype was counted many times. The gene calls are TRBV28 and TRBJ1-1; D uncertain. Germline CDR1 is MDHEN and CDR2 is SYDVKM. The CDR3 totals 14 residues. With 4 bases removed from V and 0 bases from J, the gap between germline ends came to 9 bases. Here the CDR3 DNA reads TGTGCCAGCAGTTCAGGCCAAATGAACACTGAAGCTTTCTTT. Protein: CASSSGQMNTEAFF.

This clonotype was detected a few times. J is TRBJ2-5 and V is TRBV5-1, with D perhaps TRBD1 (6 bases). Germline assignment: CDR1 SGHRS and CDR2 YFSETQ. The CDR3 is 13 residues long. V was trimmed by 0 bases and J by 6 bases, leaving 9 bases between them. CDR3: CASSLGQGQTQYF. In nucleotides, the CDR3 is TGCGCCAGCAGCTTGGGGCAGGGGCAGACCCAGTACTTC.

In this sample, this clonotype turned up many times. V and J are TRBV3-1 and TRBJ2-7; D is unresolved. V was trimmed by 1 base and J by 2 bases, leaving 12 bases between them. This CDR3 has 15 amino acids. The germline V gene has CDR1 LGHDT and CDR2 YNNKEL (reference sequence). CDR3: CASSQGQSGPYEQYF. Here the CDR3 DNA reads TGTGCCAGCAGCCAAGGCCAGTCTGGCCCCTACGAGCAGTACTTC.

This clonotype has at least ten counts. This chain links TRBV28 with TRBJ2-1; 9 nucleotides align to TRBD2. Per germline, CDR1 MDHEN and CDR2 SYDVKM. The CDR3 covers 15 residues. With 5 bases clipped from V and 2 bases from J, the junction kept 4 bases outside the gene matches. As DNA, the CDR3 is TGTGCCAGCAGTACGGCGGGGGGGACCTACAATGAGCAGTTCTTC. Protein sequence: CASSTAGGTYNEQFF.

This clonotype occurred a few times. The genes are TRBV10-3 and TRBJ1-1; 7 positions agree with TRBD1. Germline V lookup: CDR1 ENHRY, CDR2 SYGVKD. Trimming took 10 bases from V and 1 from J; bases not matched to a gene: 9. There are 14 residues in the CDR3. The CDR3 DNA is TGTGCCACCACCACCGACAGGGAGAACACTGAAGCTTTCTTT. It translates to CATTTDRENTEAFF.

The sample holds a few counts of this clonotype. J is TRBJ2-4 and V is TRBV28; D might be TRBD1 or TRBD2, each matching 6 bases. The CDR3 length is 16 residues. The ends were cut back, 3 bases at V and 7 bases at J, with 19 bases in the middle. Per the germline V gene, CDR1 is MDHEN and CDR2 is SYDVKM. Written as DNA, the CDR3 is TGTGCCAGCAGTTTCGGCAGGGGAGGCCGCGGGAACATTCAGTACTTC. Translating gives CASSFGRGGRGNIQYF.

In its sample, this clonotype was seen a few times. The chain has TRBV2 and TRBJ2-4; TRBD1 agrees at 7 bases. J was trimmed by 0 bases and V by 1 base; bases with no gene match: 0. The CDR3 is 15 residues long. Germline V gives CDR1 SNHLY, CDR2 FYNNEI. In DNA, the CDR3 is TGTGCCAGCAGTGAAGAGGGGGCAGCCAAAAACATTCAGTACTTC. Translating it yields CASSEEGAAKNIQYF.

This clonotype was counted between two and nine times. This chain connects TRBV7-6 to TRBJ2-5; D call uncertain. The V gene's germline CDR1 is SGHVS and CDR2 FNYEAQ. The CDR3 runs 13 residues. V was cut by 1 base and J by 7 bases, with 10 bases left in between. CDR3 nucleotide sequence: TGTGCCAGCAGCTTAGAGGGCGACGGGACCCAGTACTTC. Translation gives CASSLEGDGTQYF.

The chain carries TRBV6-2 or TRBV6-3 and TRBJ2-2; unclear D gene. V shed 9 bases and J shed 3 bases, with 14 bases lying between them. Germline CDR1 MNHEY, CDR2 SVGEGT. The CDR3 sequence is 14 residues long. The CDR3 nucleotides are TGTGCCAGATATGGCCTAGGCCACACCGGGGAGCTGTTTTTT. The encoded protein is CARYGLGHTGELFF.

The sample holds a few counts of this clonotype. The chain combines TRBV12-3 or TRBV12-4 with TRBJ2-5; D gene ambiguous. This CDR3 contains 14 residues. The ends were cut back, 4 bases at V and 2 bases at J, with 11 bases in the middle. The CDR3 reads CASSSAPRQETQYF. The CDR3 DNA sequence: TGTGCCAGCAGTTCGGCCCCTAGGCAAGAGACCCAGTACTTC.

This clonotype was detected once. A read error is possible here, since a much larger clone lies one base away. The chain combines TRBV28 with TRBJ2-2, with TRBD2 matching 8 bases. The CDR3 consists of 17 residues. J gave up 1 base and V 10 bases, and 14 bases lay outside the gene matches. Per germline, CDR1 MDHEN and CDR2 SYDVKM. CDR3 in amino acids: CANTPSPGGLNTGELFF. The CDR3 nucleotides read TGTGCCAACACTCCCTCGCCGGGGGGGTTGAACACCGGGGAGCTGTTTTTT. The full variable domain, completed using reference TRBV28 and TRBJ2-2, is DVKVTQSSRYLVKRTGEKVFLECVQDMDHENMFWYRQDPGLGLRLIYFSYDVKMKEKGDIPEGYSVSREKKERFSLILESASTNQTSMYLCANTPSPGGLNTGELFFGEGSRLTVL.

The table lists this clonotype with many counts. The chain is built from TRBV11-2 and TRBJ2-3; TRBD2 is a possible D gene (5 bases). V lost 7 bases and J 0 bases, leaving 14 bases between the germline ends. This CDR3 is 15 amino acids long. Germline assignment: CDR1 SGHAT and CDR2 FQNNGV. The CDR3 sequence is CASNMGAASTDTQYF. DNA for the CDR3: TGTGCCAGCAACATGGGAGCGGCAAGCACAGATACGCAGTATTTT. The variable domain in full, with the rest retrieved from reference TRBV11-2 and TRBJ2-3, is EAGVAQSPRYKIIEKRQSVAFWCNPISGHATLYWYQQILGQGPKLLIQFQNNGVVDDSQLPKDRFSAERLKGVDSTLKIQPAKLEDSAVYLCASNMGAASTDTQYFGPGTRLTVL.

This clonotype was counted a few times. The gene calls are TRBV5-6 and TRBJ1-1; D might be TRBD1 (5 bases). Per germline, CDR1 SGHDT and CDR2 YYEEEE. With 6 bases removed from V and 7 bases from J, the gap between germline ends came to 16 bases. The CDR3 has 13 residues. CDR3 sequence reads: CASTKLGVDEAFF. The DNA for the CDR3 is TGTGCCAGCACCAAGTTGGGGGTGGATGAAGCTTTCTTT.

This clonotype came up a few times. The V call is TRBV5-1, the J call TRBJ1-1, with 8 nucleotides matching TRBD1. The J segment lost 4 bases and the V segment lost 4 bases, leaving 27 bases of the junction unmatched. Per the germline V gene, CDR1 is SGHRS and CDR2 is YFSETQ. This CDR3 has 21 residues. The CDR3 bases are TGCGCCAGCAGCCTTTCTCCTTCTGGACAGGGCGTTTTTAATGGGATCACTGAAGCTTTCTTT. It translates to CASSLSPSGQGVFNGITEAFF.

This clonotype occurred many times. The chain is built from TRBV27 and TRBJ2-1; possibly TRBD2 for D (6 bases). The V end was cut by 6 bases, the J end by 0 bases, with 12 bases between. Germline V CDR1 and CDR2: MNHEY, SMNVEV (reference sequence). The CDR3 has 15 residues. Here the CDR3 DNA reads TGTGCCAGCAGGACTAGTTTGGGCTCCTACAATGAGCAGTTCTTC. Translating it yields CASRTSLGSYNEQFF.

The chain recombines TRBV10-3 with TRBJ1-1; D is undetermined. V lost 3 bases to trimming and J lost 4 bases, with 12 bases between them. The CDR3 spans 14 residues. Germline V gene lookup returns CDR1 ENHRY and CDR2 SYGVKD. This CDR3 reads CAISERGLGTEAFF. CDR3 bases: TGTGCCATCAGTGAAAGAGGGTTGGGCACTGAAGCTTTCTTT.

This clonotype was counted between two and nine times. The chain uses TRBV7-9 and TRBJ2-1; TRBD2 matches 9 bases. Looked up from germline, CDR1 is SEHNR and CDR2 is FQNEAQ (reference sequence). The CDR3 runs to 17 residues. V was pared by 5 bases and J by 0 bases, with 8 bases of the junction left unmatched. This chain's CDR3 is CASSDGSGRSSYNEQFF. CDR3 DNA: TGTGCCAGCAGCGACGGGAGCGGGAGGAGCTCCTACAATGAGCAGTTCTTC.

To note about this clonotype: One base away lies a much larger clone, so this may be a sequencing read error. The chain combines TRBV28 with TRBJ1-2; D uncertain. Per germline, CDR1 MDHEN and CDR2 SYDVKM. Trimming left V 2 bases short and J 4 bases short, with 11 bases between. The CDR3 has 14 residues. CDR3 nucleotides: TGTGCCAGCAGTTTAAGGGTCTCCGGCTATGGCTACACCTTC. Protein product: CASSLRVSGYGYTF.

J is TRBJ2-5 and V is TRBV15; 8 positions agree with TRBD2. The CDR3 spans 17 residues. Losses at the gene ends were 1 base for V and 4 bases for J; bases not matched to a gene: 11. Germline CDR1 reads LNHNV; CDR2 reads YYDKDF (reference sequence). CDR3 sequence reads: CATSRGGGTSGGETQYF. Written as DNA, the CDR3 is TGTGCCACCAGCAGAGGGGGTGGGACCAGCGGGGGAGAGACCCAGTACTTC.

The rearrangement links TRBV20-1 to TRBJ1-5; TRBD1 matches at 8 bases. The CDR3 runs to 13 residues. V dropped 3 bases and J dropped 6; count of bases not matched to a gene: 4. The germline V gene encodes CDR1 DFQATT and CDR2 SNEGSKA (reference sequence). CDR3 loop: CSARDREVQPQHF. The DNA for the CDR3 is TGCAGTGCTAGGGACAGGGAGGTTCAGCCCCAGCATTTT.

V is TRBV12-3 or TRBV12-4 and J is TRBJ1-4, with 7 bases aligning to TRBD1. The CDR3 has 15 amino acids. V gave up 3 bases and J gave up 7 bases; unmatched junction bases: 8. CDR3 sequence reads: CASSLNRGGGEKLFF. The CDR3 coding sequence is TGTGCCAGCAGTTTGAACAGGGGAGGTGGTGAAAAACTGTTTTTT.

This clonotype was seen many times. CDR3 nucleotide sequence: TGTGCCTGGAGCCTTACGGAAGTATTTGAGCAGTACTTC. It specifies CAWSLTEVFEQYF. V and J are TRBV30 and TRBJ2-7; D is uncertain. Trimming took off 3 bases at V and 7 bases at J, with 16 bases between the two ends. CDR3 length: 13 amino acids. Germline V gene sequence: CDR1 GTSNPN, CDR2 SVGIG (reference sequence).

This clonotype was detected a few times. The chain has TRBV10-3 and TRBJ2-6, with TRBD1 identical over 8 bases. The ends lost 10 bases at V and 0 bases at J; junction bases unmatched: 14. There are 18 residues in the CDR3. The germline V gene encodes CDR1 ENHRY and CDR2 SYGVKD. Here the CDR3 reads CASPIQGARSSGANVLTF. The CDR3 DNA reads TGTGCCAGCCCTATTCAGGGGGCTAGAAGCTCTGGGGCCAACGTCCTGACTTTC.

This clonotype was recorded many times. This CDR3 is CASSLQGTHRNTIYF. CDR3 nucleotide sequence: TGTGCCAGCTCACTTCAGGGGACGCATAGAAACACCATATATTTT. This chain joins TRBV18 and TRBJ1-3; tentatively, D is TRBD1 (6 bases). From germline, CDR1 is KGHSH and CDR2 LQKENI. This CDR3 spans 15 amino acids. V dropped 4 bases and J dropped 5 bases, with 15 bases sitting between them. The whole variable domain, remainder taken from reference TRBV18 and TRBJ1-3, is NAGVMQNPRHLVRRRGQEARLRCSPMKGHSHVYWYRQLPEEGLKFMVYLQKENIIDESGMPKERFSAEFPKEGPSILRIQQVVRGDSAAYFCASSLQGTHRNTIYFGEGSWLTVV.

The chain carries TRBV24-1 and TRBJ2-5, with unresolved D. V was cut by 5 bases and J by 6 bases, with 12 bases left in between. Germline V CDR1 and CDR2: KGHDR, SFDVKD. The CDR3 consists of 13 residues. CDR3 region: CATSAGKGKTQYF. CDR3 nucleotides: TGTGCCACCAGTGCAGGAAAAGGGAAGACCCAGTACTTC.

This clonotype was observed a handful of times. The chain employs TRBV5-6 and TRBJ2-7; 11 bases map to TRBD1. This CDR3 spans 23 amino acids. Germline lookup yields CDR1 SGHDT and CDR2 YYEEEE. The V segment lost 4 bases and the J segment 4 bases; nucleotides outside the gene matches: 31. The CDR3 DNA reads as TGTGCCAGCAGCCGGACAGGGGGCGCGGTCGTTACTCATCGGGGAATTATGCCGTACGAGCAGTACTTC. Amino acid sequence: CASSRTGGAVVTHRGIMPYEQYF.

The table lists this clonotype with many counts. V usage is TRBV3-1 and J usage is TRBJ2-2, with 11 bases aligning to TRBD2. This CDR3 is built from 18 residues. Germline V gene sequence: CDR1 LGHDT, CDR2 YNNKEL (reference sequence). J lost 1 base, V lost 0 bases, and 4 bases had no gene match. CDR3 bases: TGTGCCAGCAGCCAAGAGGGGACTAGCGGACTGAACACCGGGGAGCTGTTTTTT. This gives the protein CASSQEGTSGLNTGELFF.